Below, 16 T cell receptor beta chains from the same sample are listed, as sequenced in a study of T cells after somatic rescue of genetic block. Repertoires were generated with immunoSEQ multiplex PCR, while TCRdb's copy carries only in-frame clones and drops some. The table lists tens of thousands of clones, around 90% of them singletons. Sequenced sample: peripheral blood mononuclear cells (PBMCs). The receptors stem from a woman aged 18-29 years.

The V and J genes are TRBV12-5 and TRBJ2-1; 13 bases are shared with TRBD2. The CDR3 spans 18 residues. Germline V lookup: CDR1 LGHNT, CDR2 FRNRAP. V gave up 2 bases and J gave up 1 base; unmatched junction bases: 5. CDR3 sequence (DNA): TGTGCTAGTGGTTTGCCCGGACTAGCGGGAGATTCCTACAATGAGCAGTTCTTC. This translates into CASGLPGLAGDSYNEQFF.

The CDR3 DNA sequence: TGTGCCAGCAGCCAACGACTAGTGGTCGGGCACTACGAGCAGTACTTC. This translates into CASSQRLVVGHYEQYF. The V call is TRBV7-2, the J call TRBJ2-7; maybe TRBD2 (6 bases). Germline CDR1 is SGHTA and CDR2 is FQGNSA. This CDR3 has 16 residues. V gave up 5 bases and J gave up 3 bases, with 20 bases separating them.

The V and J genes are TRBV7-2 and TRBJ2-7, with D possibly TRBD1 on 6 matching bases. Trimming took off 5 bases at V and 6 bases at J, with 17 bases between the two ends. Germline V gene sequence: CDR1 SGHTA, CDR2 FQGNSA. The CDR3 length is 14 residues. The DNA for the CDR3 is TGTGCCAGCAGCAATATAATGGGCAGGGGCGAGCAGTACTTC. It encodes CASSNIMGRGEQYF.

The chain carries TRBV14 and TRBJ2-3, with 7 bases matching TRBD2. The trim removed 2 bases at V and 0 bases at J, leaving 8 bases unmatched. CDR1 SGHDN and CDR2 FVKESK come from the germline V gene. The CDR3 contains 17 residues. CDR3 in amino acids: CASSQRRLAGSTDTQYF. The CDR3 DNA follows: TGTGCCAGCAGCCAACGCCGACTAGCAGGAAGCACAGATACGCAGTATTTT.

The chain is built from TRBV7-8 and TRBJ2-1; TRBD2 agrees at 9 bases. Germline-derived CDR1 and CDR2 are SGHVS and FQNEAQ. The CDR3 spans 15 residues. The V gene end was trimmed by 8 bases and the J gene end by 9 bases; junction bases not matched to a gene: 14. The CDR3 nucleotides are TGTGCCAGCTCTATAAGGGTAGCGGGAGTCGGTGAGCAGTTCTTC. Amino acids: CASSIRVAGVGEQFF.

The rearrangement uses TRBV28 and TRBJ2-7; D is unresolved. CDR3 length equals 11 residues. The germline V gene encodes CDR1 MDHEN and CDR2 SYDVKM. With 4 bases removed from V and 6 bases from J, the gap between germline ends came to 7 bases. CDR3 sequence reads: CASSSYSEQYF. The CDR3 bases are TGTGCCAGCAGTTCCTACTCCGAGCAGTACTTC.

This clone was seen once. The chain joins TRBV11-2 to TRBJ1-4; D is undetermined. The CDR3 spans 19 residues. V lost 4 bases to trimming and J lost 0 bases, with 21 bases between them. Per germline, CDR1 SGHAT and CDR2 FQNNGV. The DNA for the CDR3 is TGTGCCAGCAGCTCGATTGCTACAGAGCGATATGCAACTAATGAAAAACTGTTTTTT. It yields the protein CASSSIATERYATNEKLFF.

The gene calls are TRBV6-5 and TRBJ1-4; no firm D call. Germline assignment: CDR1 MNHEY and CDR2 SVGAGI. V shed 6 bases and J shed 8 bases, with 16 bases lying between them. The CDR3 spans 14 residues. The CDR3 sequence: CASSPSRGSEKLFF. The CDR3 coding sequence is TGTGCCAGCAGCCCGTCGCGTGGCAGCGAAAAACTGTTTTTT.

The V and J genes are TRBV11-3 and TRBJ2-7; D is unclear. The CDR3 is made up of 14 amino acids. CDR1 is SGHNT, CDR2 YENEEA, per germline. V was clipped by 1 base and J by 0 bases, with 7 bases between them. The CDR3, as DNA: TGTGCCAGCAGCTTAGGCCTGAGCTCCTACGAGCAGTACTTC. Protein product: CASSLGLSSYEQYF.

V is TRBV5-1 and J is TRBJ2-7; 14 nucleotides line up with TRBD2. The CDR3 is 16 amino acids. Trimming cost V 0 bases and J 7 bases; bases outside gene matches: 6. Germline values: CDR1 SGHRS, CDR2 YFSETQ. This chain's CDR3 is CASSLEGTSGSWEQYF. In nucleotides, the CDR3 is TGCGCCAGCAGCTTGGAGGGGACTAGCGGGAGCTGGGAGCAGTACTTC.

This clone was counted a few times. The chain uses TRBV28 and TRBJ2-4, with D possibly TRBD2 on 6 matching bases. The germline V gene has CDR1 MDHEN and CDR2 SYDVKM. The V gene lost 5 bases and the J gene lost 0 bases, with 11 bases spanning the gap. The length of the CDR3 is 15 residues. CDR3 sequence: CASSPPGGAKNIQYF. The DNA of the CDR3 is TGTGCCAGCAGTCCGCCCGGGGGAGCCAAAAACATTCAGTACTTC. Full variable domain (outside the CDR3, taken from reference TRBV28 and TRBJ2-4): DVKVTQSSRYLVKRTGEKVFLECVQDMDHENMFWYRQDPGLGLRLIYFSYDVKMKEKGDIPEGYSVSREKKERFSLILESASTNQTSMYLCASSPPGGAKNIQYFGAGTRLSVL.

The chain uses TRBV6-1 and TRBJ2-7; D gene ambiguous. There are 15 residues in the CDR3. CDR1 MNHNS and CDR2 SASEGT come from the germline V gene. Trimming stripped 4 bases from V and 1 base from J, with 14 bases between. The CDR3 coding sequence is TGTGCCAGCAGTGCGGGCCCTATAGTTTCCTACGAGCAGTACTTC. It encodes CASSAGPIVSYEQYF.

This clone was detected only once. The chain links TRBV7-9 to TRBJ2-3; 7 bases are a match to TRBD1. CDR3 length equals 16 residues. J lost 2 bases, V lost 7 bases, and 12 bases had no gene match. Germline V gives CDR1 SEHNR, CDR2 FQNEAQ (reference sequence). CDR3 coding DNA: TGTGCCAGCACCCCCGACGGGACAGAAGACACAGATACGCAGTATTTT. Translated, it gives CASTPDGTEDTDTQYF.

CDR3 region: CASRSGGAGYGYTF. The CDR3 bases are TGTGCCAGCAGGTCGGGGGGAGCGGGCTATGGCTACACCTTC. The chain links TRBV27 to TRBJ1-2, with a tentative D call TRBD1 (5 bases). V was clipped by 6 bases and J by 4 bases, with 15 bases between them. Germline V gene data show CDR1 as MNHEY and CDR2 as SMNVEV (reference sequence). The CDR3 length is 14 residues.

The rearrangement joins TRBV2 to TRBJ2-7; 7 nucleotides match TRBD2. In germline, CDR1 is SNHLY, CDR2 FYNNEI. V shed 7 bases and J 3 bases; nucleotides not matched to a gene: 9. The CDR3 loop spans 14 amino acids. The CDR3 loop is CASMPFTGGYEQYF. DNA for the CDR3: TGTGCCAGCATGCCCTTCACGGGGGGCTACGAGCAGTACTTC.

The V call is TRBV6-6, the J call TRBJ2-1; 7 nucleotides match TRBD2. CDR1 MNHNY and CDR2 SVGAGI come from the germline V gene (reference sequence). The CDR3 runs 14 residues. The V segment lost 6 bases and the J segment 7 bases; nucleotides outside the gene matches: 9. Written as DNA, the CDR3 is TGTGCCAGCAGGCCGTACCATAGCGGGAATGAGCAGTTCTTC. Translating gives CASRPYHSGNEQFF.